This is a list of T cell receptor beta chains from one sample in a study of control samples from healthy donors and cancer patients. Measured with immunoSEQ multiplex PCR; TCRdb has only the in-frame clones, and not every one. The sample holds over 100,000 clones, less than 95% seen once. The sequenced sample consisted of blood. All receptors come from a human donor in good health. The donor label of this sample is uncertain. The CDR3 runs from the conserved cysteine through the conserved F or W. Each record gives: V gene, clone size, J gene, D gene, CDR3 protein, CDR3 DNA. The D gene is left open where the match is weak. Clone size, where shown, is once, few, many, or a class for clones that have expanded.

TRBV6-1	once	TRBJ1-5	-	CASSEAEGGQPQHF	TGTGCCAGCAGTGAGGCAGAGGGGGGTCAGCCCCAGCATTTT
TRBV2	-	TRBJ2-5	-	CAGSMQETQYF	TGTGCCGGATCAATGCAAGAGACCCAGTACTTC
TRBV7-6	-	TRBJ1-1	-	CASSLELNTEAFF	TGTGCCAGCAGCTTAGAATTGAACACTGAAGCTTTCTTT
TRBV7-9	-	TRBJ1-1	TRBD1	CASSRTGGGGTEAFF	TGTGCCAGCAGCCGGACAGGGGGAGGGGGCACTGAAGCTTTCTTT
TRBV11-3	once	TRBJ2-2	-	CASSLDSGLTGELFF	TGTGCCAGCAGCTTAGATAGCGGTCTCACCGGGGAGCTGTTTTTT
TRBV30	-	TRBJ2-1	-	CAWSEAINEQFF	TGTGCCTGGAGTGAGGCCATTAATGAGCAGTTCTTC
TRBV30	-	TRBJ2-7	-	CAWSAGIGEQYF	TGTGCCTGGAGTGCCGGGATTGGCGAGCAGTACTTC
TRBV30	-	TRBJ2-7	TRBD1	CAWSLTTGVGSYEQYF	TGTGCCTGGAGTCTTACTACAGGGGTCGGCTCCTACGAGCAGTACTTC
TRBV20-1	-	TRBJ1-4	-	CSAPTREKLFF	TGCAGTGCACCTACGCGCGAAAAACTGTTTTTT
TRBV6-2/TRBV6-3	-	TRBJ1-1	-	CASSFPNTEAFF	TGTGCCAGCAGTTTCCCGAACACTGAAGCTTTCTTT
TRBV11-3	-	TRBJ1-3	TRBD1	CASSPGQGPGNTIYF	TGTGCCAGCAGCCCCGGACAGGGGCCGGGAAACACCATATATTTT
TRBV3-1/TRBV3-2	-	TRBJ2-7	TRBD2	CASRREGNYEQYF	TGTGCCTCAAGACGGGAGGGGAATTACGAGCAGTACTTC
TRBV15	-	TRBJ1-4	-	CATSTGATNEKLFF	TGTGCCACCAGCACCGGGGCAACTAATGAAAAACTGTTTTTT
TRBV9	-	TRBJ2-5	-	CASSVRGQETQYF	TGTGCCAGCAGCGTCAGGGGACAAGAGACCCAGTACTTC
TRBV6-4	-	TRBJ1-5	-	CASSDFMGQPQHF	TGTGCCAGCAGTGACTTTATGGGACAGCCCCAGCATTTT
TRBV5-5	-	TRBJ2-7	-	CASSERGWTSLYF	TGTGCCAGCAGCGAACGGGGGTGGACGAGCTTGTACTTC
TRBV7-9	-	TRBJ1-5	TRBD1	CASSYGQGGPQHF	TGTGCCAGCAGCTACGGACAGGGTGGGCCCCAGCATTTT
TRBV30	-	TRBJ2-1	-	CAWTPIAQGSYNEQFF	TGTGCCTGGACCCCGATCGCTCAGGGATCCTACAATGAGCAGTTCTTC
TRBV6-5	-	TRBJ1-2	TRBD1	CASSLRTGANYGYTF	TGTGCCAGCAGTTTGAGGACAGGGGCTAACTATGGCTACACCTTC
TRBV18	-	TRBJ1-1	TRBD1	CASSPGTGSMNTEAFF	TGTGCCAGCTCACCGGGGACAGGGAGTATGAACACTGAAGCTTTCTTT
TRBV7-6	-	TRBJ2-2	TRBD1	CASSLVQGAAGELFF	TGTGCCAGCAGCTTAGTACAGGGGGCAGCCGGGGAGCTGTTTTTT
TRBV20-1	-	TRBJ1-1	-	CSAGKNTEAFF	TGCAGTGCGGGGAAGAACACTGAAGCTTTCTTT
TRBV24-1	-	TRBJ2-1	TRBD1	CATSDAAGGYNEQFF	TGTGCCACCAGTGATGCGGCAGGGGGCTACAATGAGCAGTTCTTC
TRBV7-9	-	TRBJ2-3	-	CASSFWDATDTQYF	TGTGCCAGCAGCTTCTGGGATGCCACAGATACGCAGTATTTT
TRBV10-3	-	TRBJ1-5	TRBD1	CAISDPDRAQPQHF	TGTGCCATCAGTGATCCGGACAGGGCGCAGCCCCAGCATTTT
TRBV7-9	-	TRBJ2-3	TRBD1	CASSRGQGSTDTQYF	TGTGCCAGCAGCAGGGGACAGGGGAGCACAGATACGCAGTATTTT
TRBV13	-	TRBJ2-1	-	CASSLSRMGLRNEQFF	TGTGCCAGCAGCTTAAGTAGGATGGGTTTGAGGAATGAGCAGTTCTTC
TRBV18	-	TRBJ1-3	-	CASSPPSLGATGNTIYF	TGTGCCAGCTCACCACCGTCTCTGGGGGCCACGGGAAACACCATATATTTT
TRBV3-1/TRBV3-2	-	TRBJ2-7	-	CASSPSADYEQYF	TGTGCCAGCAGCCCGTCTGCTGACTACGAGCAGTACTTC
TRBV5-1	-	TRBJ1-1	-	CASSLDTGNTEAFF	TGCGCCAGCAGCTTGGACACAGGGAACACTGAAGCTTTCTTT
TRBV24-1	once	TRBJ1-5	TRBD1	CATSDRGTGGSQPQHF	TGTGCCACCAGTGACCGCGGGACAGGGGGAAGTCAGCCCCAGCATTTT
TRBV5-6	-	TRBJ1-2	TRBD1	CASRKMTGNYGYTF	TGTGCCAGCAGGAAAATGACAGGGAACTATGGCTACACCTTC
TRBV2	-	TRBJ2-5	-	CASSAGKETQYF	TGTGCCAGCAGTGCAGGAAAAGAGACCCAGTACTTC
TRBV10-3	-	TRBJ1-5	-	CAISESQGNQPQHF	TGTGCCATCAGTGAGAGCCAGGGCAATCAGCCCCAGCATTTT
TRBV6-6	-	TRBJ1-1	TRBD1	CASSSPVRGLITEAFF	TGTGCCAGCAGCTCCCCGGTCAGGGGGTTAATCACTGAAGCTTTCTTT
TRBV3-1/TRBV3-2	-	TRBJ2-7	-	CASSQNAGSGDEQYF	TGTGCCAGCAGCCAAAACGCGGGGTCTGGGGACGAGCAGTACTTC
TRBV6-5	-	TRBJ1-1	-	CASSQSENTEAFF	TGTGCCAGCAGCCAGAGTGAGAACACTGAAGCTTTCTTT
TRBV5-1	-	TRBJ1-3	-	CASSPRTSGNTIYF	TGCGCCAGCAGCCCGCGGACCTCTGGAAACACCATATATTTT
TRBV23-1	-	TRBJ2-2	-	CASSQMAESNTGELFF	TGCGCCAGCAGTCAAATGGCAGAATCGAACACCGGGGAGCTGTTTTTT
TRBV19	-	TRBJ1-1	-	CASSGRWDTEAFF	TGTGCCAGTAGCGGGCGGTGGGACACTGAAGCTTTCTTT
TRBV11-2	few	TRBJ2-2	-	CASSLERWGVPGELFF	TGTGCCAGCAGCTTAGAGAGATGGGGGGTGCCCGGGGAGCTGTTTTTT
TRBV5-5	-	TRBJ1-4	-	CASSLAGAYEKLFF	TGTGCCAGCAGCTTGGCAGGCGCGTATGAAAAACTGTTTTTT
TRBV24-1	-	TRBJ1-5	-	CATSRAGNQPQHF	TGTGCCACTTCCAGGGCTGGCAATCAGCCCCAGCATTTT